Described below is a single TCR beta chain sequence and its context. The CDR3 totals 16 residues. CDR1 is SGHAT and CDR2 is FQNNGV in the germline V gene. Trimming removed 0 bases at V and 3 bases at J, with 14 bases between. Original data processing: By means of reference gene primer amplification, nucleated cell counts were estimated. Produced via immunoSEQ multiplex PCR; TCRdb's table is partial and in-frame only. V, J and clone size derive from that table, while D and trimming were established from the DNA sequence. The sample yields some 87,000 clones, less than 85% seen once. The data are from a study of blood T cell repertoires in COVID-19. The overall study: Acute and convalescent COVID-19 specimens originated in the United States, Italy and Spain. The analysed material was cDNA or gDNA that came from T cells, B-cell-depleted T cells, or PBMCs.

The sequence was collected from a man aged 50-60 years who had recovered from COVID-19. This rearrangement joins TRBV11-2 to TRBJ1-2; maybe TRBD1 (6 bases). Sequenced: peripheral blood. The CDR3 nucleotides are TGTGCCAGCAGCTTAGATAGGAGGACAGCCGACTATGGCTACACCTTC. Its protein product is CASSLDRRTADYGYTF.